Following are 21 T cell receptor beta chains from one sample sequenced in a study of shared clonotypes between healthy human individuals. The naive CD8 subset, CD45RO-negative cells positively selected for CCR7, excluded terminally differentiated effector memory CD45RA+ cells. Some clones are missing from TCRdb's copy, which holds only in-frame ones; the method was immunoSEQ multiplex PCR. Of approximately 720,000 clones in the sample, under 95% are singletons; the top ten hold roughly 24%. Specimen: naive CD8+ T cells sorted from blood. These receptors all come from a young man in good health.

Points on this clone: Other DNA sequences in the sample encode the same CDR3. The chain carries TRBV5-4 and TRBJ1-1, with D hard to call. Per germline, CDR1 SGHNT and CDR2 YYREEE (reference sequence). V was pared by 0 bases and J by 1 base, with 7 bases between. The length of the CDR3 is 14 residues. The CDR3 sequence is CASSLGEGNTEAFF. The CDR3 coding sequence is TGTGCCAGCAGCTTGGGGGAGGGGAACACTGAAGCTTTCTTT.

This chain connects TRBV6-1 to TRBJ2-4; D possibly corresponds to TRBD2 (5 bases). V was cut by 5 bases and J by 1 base, with 12 bases left in between. The CDR3 spans 15 residues. Germline CDR1 and CDR2: MNHNS and SASEGT. CDR3 DNA: TGTGCCAGCAGTAGGCTTAGAGGGGCCAAAAACATTCAGTACTTC. It encodes CASSRLRGAKNIQYF.

The chain has TRBV7-2 and TRBJ2-3; 8 nucleotides match TRBD2. V shed 8 bases and J 3 bases; nucleotides not matched to a gene: 7. CDR1 SGHTA and CDR2 FQGNSA come from the germline V gene. This CDR3 spans 14 amino acids. Here the CDR3 DNA reads TGTGCCAGCGCAACCCTAGCGGGTACAGATACGCAGTATTTT. Protein sequence: CASATLAGTDTQYF.

This clone has a handful of counts. The CDR3 loop reads CSSQSVTGELFF. The CDR3 coding sequence is TGCAGCTCCCAGTCAGTCACCGGGGAGCTGTTTTTT. The V call is TRBV29-1, the J call TRBJ2-2; D unresolved. The length of the CDR3 is 12 residues. CDR1 and CDR2 from the germline V gene are SQVTM and ANQGSEA. Trimming left V 8 bases short and J 4 bases short, with 11 bases between.

This sequence joins TRBV28 and TRBJ2-7, with a tentative D call TRBD2 (5 bases). The CDR3 has 13 amino acids. Trimming shortened V by 1 base and J by 5 bases, and 9 bases separated the two germline ends. CDR1 and CDR2 (germline): MDHEN, SYDVKM. Written as DNA, the CDR3 is TGTGCCAGCAGTTTATCGGGATCCGACGAGCAGTACTTC. Protein sequence: CASSLSGSDEQYF.

V and J are TRBV7-9 and TRBJ2-7, with 11 bases lining up with TRBD2. The CDR3 spans 16 residues. In germline, CDR1 is SEHNR, CDR2 FQNEAQ (reference sequence). V was clipped by 2 bases and J by 4 bases; unmatched bases: 7. CDR3 sequence: CASSLSPSGGTYEQYF. The CDR3 region has the DNA TGTGCCAGCAGCTTAAGTCCTAGCGGGGGGACTTACGAGCAGTACTTC.

The chain recombines TRBV11-2 with TRBJ2-1; 8 nucleotides line up with TRBD2. V shed 4 bases and J 0 bases; nucleotides not matched to a gene: 8. The CDR3 is 17 amino acids. CDR1 and CDR2 (germline): SGHAT, FQNNGV. CDR3 sequence: CASSSTFAGGSYNEQFF. CDR3 in DNA: TGTGCCAGCAGCTCGACCTTCGCGGGGGGCTCCTACAATGAGCAGTTCTTC.

Only a few counts were recorded for this clone. The chain uses TRBV21-1 and TRBJ1-5. TRBV21-1 is a pseudogene segment. The CDR3 runs 11 residues. CDR3 region: CASGPNQPQHF. Written as DNA, the CDR3 is TGTGCCAGCGGTCCCAATCAGCCCCAGCATTTT.

The rearrangement links TRBV9 to TRBJ2-7; D remains unclear. Germline CDR1 SGDLS, CDR2 YYNGEE. Trimming left V 0 bases short and J 2 bases short, with 9 bases between. The CDR3 runs to 14 residues. CDR3 residues: CASSVGEYPYEQYF. CDR3 nucleotide sequence: TGTGCCAGCAGCGTAGGAGAGTACCCCTACGAGCAGTACTTC.

The chain is built from TRBV7-8 and TRBJ2-7, with 7 bases fitting TRBD1. Losses at the gene ends were 2 bases for V and 5 bases for J; bases not matched to a gene: 6. CDR3 size: 14 residues. Germline CDR1 and CDR2: SGHVS and FQNEAQ. The CDR3 bases are TGTGCCAGCAGCTTAAGTGACAGGGTAAACGAGCAGTACTTC. It codes for CASSLSDRVNEQYF.

The rearrangement uses TRBV11-3 and TRBJ1-4; D gene unclear. The ends were cut back, 5 bases at V and 0 bases at J, with 22 bases in the middle. CDR1 is SGHNT and CDR2 is YENEEA in the germline V gene. The CDR3 consists of 19 residues. The CDR3 loop is CASSPYLSIKVATNEKLFF. The CDR3 bases are TGTGCCAGCAGCCCCTACTTATCCATCAAAGTGGCAACTAATGAAAAACTGTTTTTT.

V and J are TRBV5-4 and TRBJ2-1; D unclear. CDR1 and CDR2 from the germline V gene are SGHNT and YYREEE (reference sequence). The V end was cut by 0 bases, the J end by 5 bases, with 6 bases between. This CDR3 is 13 amino acids long. This CDR3 reads CASSLVADNEQFF. The CDR3 DNA reads as TGTGCCAGCAGCTTGGTGGCGGACAATGAGCAGTTCTTC. The whole variable domain, remainder taken from reference TRBV5-4 and TRBJ2-1, is ETGVTQSPTHLIKTRGQQVTLRCSSQSGHNTVSWYQQALGQGPQFIFQYYREEENGRGNFPPRFSGLQFPNYSSELNVNALELDDSALYLCASSLVADNEQFFGPGTRLTVL.

This chain uses TRBV6-5 with TRBJ2-5, with 7 bases identical to TRBD1. V dropped 7 bases and J dropped 2; count of bases not matched to a gene: 4. This CDR3 spans 13 amino acids. Germline V gene sequence: CDR1 MNHEY, CDR2 SVGAGI. CDR3 coding DNA: TGTGCCAGCACCTCGGACAGGCAAGAGACCCAGTACTTC. It translates to CASTSDRQETQYF.

A word on this clone: This sample includes further DNA sequences coding for the same CDR3. DNA for the CDR3: TGTGCCAGCAGACTAAACACCGGGGAGCTGTTTTTT. It translates to CASRLNTGELFF. This rearrangement joins TRBV27 to TRBJ2-2; D not certain. The CDR3 has 12 amino acids. Trimming shortened V by 6 bases and J by 2 bases, and 4 bases separated the two germline ends. The germline gives CDR1 MNHEY, CDR2 SMNVEV (reference sequence).

The chain combines TRBV9 with TRBJ1-3; D not resolved. The V end lost 0 bases, the J end lost 4 bases, and 11 bases lay between the germline ends. The CDR3 has 15 amino acids. CDR1 and CDR2 from the germline V gene are SGDLS and YYNGEE. CDR3 in DNA: TGTGCCAGCAGCGTAGAAGGAAACACCGGAAACACCATATATTTT. This sequence encodes CASSVEGNTGNTIYF.

This chain links TRBV7-9 with TRBJ2-3, with D possibly being TRBD2 (6 bases). Between the trimmed V and J ends, which lost 4 bases and 0 bases, there was a span of 14 bases. CDR1 and CDR2 from the germline V gene are SEHNR and FQNEAQ (reference sequence). The CDR3 is 16 amino acids. In DNA, the CDR3 is TGTGCCAGCAGCTCCAAGCGGGCCACTAGCACAGATACGCAGTATTTT. It codes for CASSSKRATSTDTQYF.

V is TRBV27 and J is TRBJ2-7; TRBD2 aligns across 9 bases. Germline V gene lookup returns CDR1 MNHEY and CDR2 SMNVEV (reference sequence). This CDR3 region has 15 residues. V shed 6 bases, J shed 3 bases, and the junction held 9 bases outside the gene matches. CDR3 sequence reads: CASSRPGLAGYEQYF. The CDR3 coding sequence is TGTGCCAGCAGCCGTCCGGGACTAGCAGGCTACGAGCAGTACTTC.

This chain uses TRBV27 with TRBJ2-1, with no clear D. Deletions cut 3 bases from V and 0 bases from J, with 9 bases between. The CDR3 has 15 residues. Per germline, CDR1 MNHEY and CDR2 SMNVEV (reference sequence). As DNA, the CDR3 is TGTGCCAGCAGTTTCTTCGCAGGCTCCTACAATGAGCAGTTCTTC. Its protein is CASSFFAGSYNEQFF.

The V and J genes are TRBV11-2 and TRBJ2-1; no firm D call. The germline gives CDR1 SGHAT, CDR2 FQNNGV. The CDR3 is 12 amino acids. V was trimmed by 5 bases and J by 7 bases, leaving 9 bases between them. The CDR3 DNA follows: TGTGCCAGCAGCATTCAGGTTAATGAGCAGTTCTTC. Protein product: CASSIQVNEQFF.

V is TRBV11-3 and J is TRBJ2-1; D remains unclear. The CDR3 consists of 15 residues. Germline V gene lookup returns CDR1 SGHNT and CDR2 YENEEA. Trimming left V 5 bases short and J 5 bases short, with 16 bases between. The CDR3 region is CASSPGRDGDNEQFF. DNA for the CDR3: TGTGCCAGCAGCCCAGGAAGGGATGGGGACAATGAGCAGTTCTTC.

V and J are TRBV27 and TRBJ2-1; 7 nucleotides line up with TRBD1. With 5 bases clipped from V and 4 bases from J, the junction kept 11 bases outside the gene matches. The CDR3 totals 16 residues. CDR1 is MNHEY and CDR2 is SMNVEV in the germline V gene (reference sequence). Here the CDR3 DNA reads TGTGCCAGCAGTCAAATTCAACAGGGGTTTTACAATGAGCAGTTCTTC. As protein: CASSQIQQGFYNEQFF.